The 26 T cell receptor beta chains reported below all come from one sample, sequenced in a study of blood T cell repertoires in COVID-19. TCRdb's table, derived via immunoSEQ multiplex PCR, lists solely in-frame clones and lacks some. Of 200,000 to 250,000 clones listed, about 84% are singletons. The sample taken for sequencing was PBMCs or T cells enriched from blood (not recorded which). These receptors were taken from a woman in her fifties or sixties who had recovered from COVID-19.

The chain uses TRBV19 and TRBJ2-2; 9 positions match TRBD1. The trim removed 7 bases at V and 6 bases at J, leaving 9 bases unmatched. The germline V gene encodes CDR1 LNHDA and CDR2 SQIVND (reference sequence). This CDR3 comprises 15 residues. The CDR3 bases are TGTGCCAGTAACCCATTACAGGGGGCATCCGGGGAGCTGTTTTTT. Residues: CASNPLQGASGELFF.

The V gene is TRBV18, the J gene TRBJ2-1, with 11 nucleotides matching TRBD1. CDR3 length equals 14 residues. Germline assignment: CDR1 KGHSH and CDR2 LQKENI. J gave up 8 bases and V 3 bases, and 3 bases lay outside the gene matches. The CDR3 nucleotides read TGTGCCAGCTCACCCCGGGACAGGGGGGATGAGCAGTTCTTC. Protein product: CASSPRDRGDEQFF.

This chain uses TRBV5-1 with TRBJ1-6, with D tentatively TRBD1 (5 bases). V was trimmed by 1 base and J by 8 bases, leaving 13 bases between them. The CDR3 contains 15 residues. Germline-derived CDR1 and CDR2 are SGHRS and YFSETQ. CDR3 sequence (DNA): TGCGCCAGCAGCTTGCGTCCAGGGTCGGATTCACCCCTCCACTTT. It codes for CASSLRPGSDSPLHF.

The CDR3 region has the DNA TGTGCCAGCAGCGACGGGGGGGGCCTCTCCTACAATGAGCAGTTCTTC. Protein product: CASSDGGGLSYNEQFF. The chain joins TRBV11-2 to TRBJ2-1; 8 nucleotides match TRBD2. The germline V gene has CDR1 SGHAT and CDR2 FQNNGV. The CDR3 is made up of 16 amino acids. V lost 5 bases, J lost 0 bases, and 6 bases stayed unmatched. Full variable domain (rest looked up from reference TRBV11-2 and TRBJ2-1): EAGVAQSPRYKIIEKRQSVAFWCNPISGHATLYWYQQILGQGPKLLIQFQNNGVVDDSQLPKDRFSAERLKGVDSTLKIQPAKLEDSAVYLCASSDGGGLSYNEQFFGPGTRLTVL.

The rearrangement joins TRBV18 to TRBJ1-4; 9 nucleotides line up with TRBD1. The germline gives CDR1 KGHSH, CDR2 LQKENI. The CDR3 consists of 15 residues. Unmatched junction bases numbered 7, after V lost 3 bases and J lost 8 bases. The CDR3 reads CASSPNRGLSEKLFF. The CDR3 DNA reads TGTGCCAGCTCACCCAACAGGGGGCTTAGCGAAAAACTGTTTTTT. The complete variable domain, with remaining parts taken from reference TRBV18 and TRBJ1-4, reads NAGVMQNPRHLVRRRGQEARLRCSPMKGHSHVYWYRQLPEEGLKFMVYLQKENIIDESGMPKERFSAEFPKEGPSILRIQQVVRGDSAAYFCASSPNRGLSEKLFFGSGTQLSVL.

V and J are TRBV6-2 or TRBV6-3 and TRBJ1-2, with unresolved D. Trimming cost V 0 bases and J 4 bases, with 12 bases left between them. Looked up from germline, CDR1 is MNHEY and CDR2 is SVGEGT. CDR3 size: 15 residues. This CDR3 reads CASSYSDPGLYGYTF. For the CDR3, the DNA is TGTGCCAGCAGTTACTCTGATCCTGGCCTCTATGGCTACACCTTC.

A few counts support this clone. The J gene is TRBJ2-1, the V gene TRBV10-1, with TRBD2 as a possible D gene (6 bases). Looked up from germline, CDR1 is WNHNN and CDR2 is SYGVQD (reference sequence). V lost 0 bases to trimming and J lost 5 bases, with 17 bases between them. This CDR3 has 17 residues. The CDR3 loop reads CASSESGFLGGNNEQFF. CDR3 in DNA: TGCGCCAGCAGTGAGTCGGGTTTCTTAGGCGGGAACAATGAGCAGTTCTTC.

This chain links TRBV28 with TRBJ1-2, with D hard to call. V lost 4 bases to trimming and J lost 4 bases, with 7 bases between them. Germline V gives CDR1 MDHEN, CDR2 SYDVKM. There are 12 residues in the CDR3. CDR3 residues: CASSWEGYGYTF. The CDR3, as DNA: TGTGCCAGCAGTTGGGAGGGCTATGGCTACACCTTC.

V gene TRBV18 combines with J gene TRBJ1-4, with D uncertain. The V end was cut by 3 bases, the J end by 8 bases, with 10 bases between. The CDR3 extends over 13 amino acids. Germline V gene data show CDR1 as KGHSH and CDR2 as LQKENI. CDR3 protein: CASSPIEAEKLFF. The CDR3 DNA reads as TGTGCCAGCTCACCCATCGAGGCGGAAAAACTGTTTTTT.

This clone was found a few times. The CDR3 DNA reads as TGTGCCAGCAGCAGAGGACTAGCGGGAGATGTCCCCAAAAACATTCAGTACTTC. It translates to CASSRGLAGDVPKNIQYF. The V call is TRBV9, the J call TRBJ2-4, with 13 bases aligning to TRBD2. Germline V gene sequence: CDR1 SGDLS, CDR2 YYNGEE. The CDR3 runs to 18 residues. V lost 4 bases to trimming and J lost 2 bases; unmatched junction nucleotides: 9.

CDR3 coding DNA: TGTGCCAGCACCCTAGCGGGTCAAGAAGGCCAGTACTTC. The encoded protein is CASTLAGQEGQYF. This rearrangement joins TRBV7-9 to TRBJ2-5; TRBD2 matches 8 bases. V shed 7 bases and J 10 bases; nucleotides not matched to a gene: 11. Germline assignment: CDR1 SEHNR and CDR2 FQNEAQ (reference sequence). The CDR3 loop spans 13 amino acids.

The rearrangement joins TRBV12-3 or TRBV12-4 to TRBJ1-6, with D possibly matching TRBD1 (5 bases). CDR3 length: 12 amino acids. V lost 11 bases and J lost 5, with 10 bases in between. The CDR3 DNA sequence: TGTGCCGTGGGGGGAAATAATTCACCCCTCCACTTT. Its protein product is CAVGGNNSPLHF.

A single count supports this clone. The genes are TRBV7-2 and TRBJ2-1, with TRBD2 as a possible D gene (5 bases). V lost 4 bases, J lost 7 bases, and 11 bases lay in between. The V gene's germline CDR1 is SGHTA and CDR2 FQGNSA. The CDR3 is 13 residues long. CDR3 nucleotides: TGTGCCAGCAGCTCAATCGGGGATAATGAGCAGTTCTTC. This codes for CASSSIGDNEQFF.

J is TRBJ2-5 and V is TRBV4-1; D is uncertain. V lost 1 base and J lost 7, with 4 bases in between. This CDR3 has 11 residues. Germline V gene data show CDR1 as MGHRA and CDR2 as YSYEKL. The CDR3: CASSQAGTQYF. For the CDR3, the DNA is TGCGCCAGCAGCCAAGCGGGGACCCAGTACTTC.

J is TRBJ1-5 and V is TRBV7-2, with TRBD1 matching 10 bases. In germline, CDR1 is SGHTA, CDR2 FQGNSA. This CDR3 spans 16 amino acids. V lost 5 bases, J lost 6 bases, and 10 bases stayed unmatched. CDR3 coding DNA: TGTGCCAGCAGCAGACAAGCCGGACAGGGGGTTCAGCCCCAGCATTTT. Protein: CASSRQAGQGVQPQHF.

The chain employs TRBV5-6 and TRBJ2-7; 7 bases align to TRBD2. Per germline, CDR1 SGHDT and CDR2 YYEEEE. V lost 1 base, J lost 2 bases, and 6 bases stayed unmatched. This CDR3 spans 15 amino acids. CDR3 sequence: CASSLRPGGPYEQYF. DNA of the CDR3: TGTGCCAGCAGCTTGCGTCCGGGAGGACCCTACGAGCAGTACTTC.

This clone has just one count. The genes are TRBV28 and TRBJ2-7; D is perhaps TRBD2 (6 bases). The CDR3 runs to 14 residues. Germline CDR1 MDHEN, CDR2 SYDVKM. V lost 3 bases, J lost 3 bases, and 12 bases lay in between. In DNA form, the CDR3 reads TGTGCCAGCAGTTTTCGCCCTAGCGTCTACGAGCAGTACTTC. Protein: CASSFRPSVYEQYF.

The V gene is TRBV2, the J gene TRBJ2-1, with TRBD2 matching over 8 bases. Trimming cost V 7 bases and J 3 bases; bases outside gene matches: 5. Per the germline V gene, CDR1 is SNHLY and CDR2 is FYNNEI. The length of the CDR3 is 14 residues. The CDR3 sequence is CASKGLVGYNEQFF. DNA for the CDR3: TGTGCCAGCAAGGGACTAGTCGGCTACAATGAGCAGTTCTTC. The full variable domain, in which reference TRBV2 and TRBJ2-1 provide the parts outside the CDR3, is EPEVTQTPSHQVTQMGQEVILRCVPISNHLYFYWYRQILGQKVEFLVSFYNNEISEKSEIFDDQFSVERPDGSNFTLKIRSTKLEDSAMYFCASKGLVGYNEQFFGPGTRLTVL.

The chain recombines TRBV29-1 with TRBJ2-1, with 9 nucleotides matching TRBD2. This CDR3 is 13 amino acids long. After removal of 7 bases from V and 9 bases from J, the junction contained 10 bases not matched to a gene. Germline values: CDR1 SQVTM, CDR2 ANQGSEA. The CDR3 sequence: CSGGISGGFEQFF. The CDR3, as DNA: TGCAGCGGAGGGATTAGCGGGGGATTTGAGCAGTTCTTC.

This chain links TRBV18 with TRBJ2-5; 9 nucleotides align to TRBD1. After removal of 6 bases from V and 4 bases from J, the junction contained 3 bases not matched to a gene. The CDR3 totals 13 residues. Germline V lookup: CDR1 KGHSH, CDR2 LQKENI. CDR3 DNA: TGTGCCAGCTCCCAGGGACAGGGAGAGACCCAGTACTTC. This gives the protein CASSQGQGETQYF.

A note on this clone: This could be a read error, since a much larger clone is one nucleotide away. The chain couples TRBV6-2 or TRBV6-3 to TRBJ2-3; 14 bases line up with TRBD2. V trimming: 0 bases; J trimming: 4 bases; junction bases outside the gene matches: 0. Looked up from germline, CDR1 is MNHEY and CDR2 is SVGEGT. The CDR3 extends over 16 amino acids. The CDR3 bases are TGTGCCAGCAGTTACTCGACTAGCGGGGGGGCAGATACGCAGTATTTT. Translated: CASSYSTSGGADTQYF.

The V and J genes are TRBV5-4 and TRBJ1-5; D not resolved. V was cut by 0 bases and J by 5 bases, with 6 bases left in between. The CDR3 is 13 residues long. CDR1 and CDR2 (germline): SGHNT, YYREEE (reference sequence). The CDR3 DNA reads TGTGCCAGCAGCTTGGCTCCGGATCAGCCCCAGCATTTT. Encoded protein: CASSLAPDQPQHF. The variable domain in full, with the rest retrieved from reference TRBV5-4 and TRBJ1-5, is ETGVTQSPTHLIKTRGQQVTLRCSSQSGHNTVSWYQQALGQGPQFIFQYYREEENGRGNFPPRFSGLQFPNYSSELNVNALELDDSALYLCASSLAPDQPQHFGDGTRLSIL.

The chain recombines TRBV5-1 with TRBJ2-7, with 10 bases identical to TRBD1. J was trimmed by 3 bases and V by 4 bases; bases with no gene match: 4. This CDR3 spans 14 amino acids. CDR1 is SGHRS and CDR2 is YFSETQ in the germline V gene. The CDR3 spells CASSLDRGSYEQYF. The CDR3 DNA reads TGCGCCAGCAGCCTGGACAGGGGGAGCTACGAGCAGTACTTC.

V gene TRBV24-1 combines with J gene TRBJ2-7; 7 nucleotides align to TRBD1. The trim removed 7 bases at V and 3 bases at J, leaving 8 bases unmatched. This CDR3 is built from 14 residues. Per germline, CDR1 KGHDR and CDR2 SFDVKD. This CDR3 reads CATRIQGNLYEQYF. The CDR3, as DNA: TGTGCCACCAGAATACAGGGGAATCTCTACGAGCAGTACTTC.

This sequence joins TRBV24-1 and TRBJ2-1, with D tentatively TRBD2 (5 bases). V was shortened by 9 bases and J by 5 bases, with 13 bases between the two germline ends. The CDR3 sequence is 13 residues long. CDR1 is KGHDR, CDR2 SFDVKD, per germline. In nucleotides, the CDR3 is TGTGCCACCCGGGCAGCGGTCGACAATGAGCAGTTCTTC. Residues: CATRAAVDNEQFF.

The chain links TRBV12-5 to TRBJ2-5; no reliable D call. Trimming took 5 bases from V and 5 from J, leaving 12 bases between them. From germline, CDR1 is LGHNT and CDR2 FRNRAP. The length of the CDR3 is 13 residues. CDR3 DNA sequence: TGTGCTAGTGGTCGTGGTGCACGGGAGACCCAGTACTTC. This gives the protein CASGRGARETQYF.